Listed below are T cell receptor beta chains from one sample, sequenced in a study of beta chain features in type 1 diabetes. Measured with immunoSEQ multiplex PCR; TCRdb has only the in-frame clones, and not every one. The sample includes 620,000 or so clones, roughly a sixth of them seen just once. Sequencing was done on a sample of naive CD4+ T cells from blood. These receptors originate from a man aged 18 to 29 in good health. CDR3s include the opening cysteine and the closing phenylalanine or tryptophan. A D gene is named only where the DNA matches it firmly. Not every row has a clone size; where given, it reads once, few, many or a size class.

TRBD1	TRBJ2-7	TRBV9	NA	15	CASSVSLGQSDEQYF	TGTGCCAGCAGCGTAAGTCTGGGACAGTCTGACGAGCAGTACTTC
NA	TRBJ2-2	TRBV11-2	few	15	CASSSRDVETGELFF	TGTGCCAGCAGCTCCAGGGACGTTGAGACCGGGGAGCTGTTTTTT
NA	TRBJ2-7	TRBV6-5	NA	12	CASKASSYEQYF	TGTGCCAGCAAGGCGTCGTCCTACGAGCAGTACTTC
NA	TRBJ1-2	TRBV5-4	few	13	CASSLQALYGYTF	TGTGCCAGCAGCTTGCAGGCGCTCTATGGCTACACCTTC
NA	TRBJ2-3	TRBV7-2	NA	15	CASSLDRSSINTQYF	TGTGCCAGCAGCTTAGACAGATCCTCGATTAATACGCAGTATTTT
TRBD1	TRBJ2-7	TRBV7-2	few	15	CASRRSGTGRYEQYF	TGTGCCAGCAGACGGTCCGGGACAGGACGTTACGAGCAGTACTTC
NA	TRBJ2-1	TRBV7-6	NA	15	CASSLVGQNYNEQFF	TGTGCCAGCAGCTTAGTGGGCCAGAACTACAATGAGCAGTTCTTC
NA	TRBJ2-7	TRBV5-1	few	13	CASSWGQAYEQYF	TGCGCCAGCAGCTGGGGGCAGGCCTACGAGCAGTACTTC
NA	TRBJ1-2	TRBV4-2	NA	12	CASSQDLNGYTF	TGTGCCAGCAGCCAAGATCTCAATGGCTACACCTTC
NA	TRBJ2-5	TRBV9	NA	14	CASSVAPNQETQYF	TGTGCCAGCAGCGTAGCTCCGAACCAAGAGACCCAGTACTTC
NA	TRBJ2-1	TRBV18	NA	13	CASSPRLDDEQFF	TGTGCCAGCTCACCGCGGTTGGATGATGAGCAGTTCTTC
TRBD2	TRBJ2-1	TRBV29-1	few	15	CSVVSSGGHRNEQFF	TGCAGCGTTGTATCCAGCGGGGGGCATCGCAATGAGCAGTTCTTC
NA	TRBJ1-2	TRBV18	few	17	CASSPQAPGGSNYGYTF	TGTGCCAGCTCACCACAGGCACCTGGCGGATCTAACTATGGCTACACCTTC
TRBD2	TRBJ2-3	TRBV5-1	few	13	CASSLETSGGGYF	TGCGCCAGCAGCTTGGAGACTAGCGGGGGTGGGTATTTT
NA	TRBJ2-7	TRBV14	few	14	CASSQGQFYYEQYF	TGTGCCAGCAGCCAAGGACAGTTTTACTACGAGCAGTACTTC
NA	TRBJ2-1	TRBV29-1	few	14	CSVVEFKHYNEQFF	TGCAGCGTTGTAGAGTTTAAACACTACAATGAGCAGTTCTTC
NA	TRBJ1-6	TRBV7-3	few	13	CASGRASDSPLHF	TGTGCCAGCGGACGGGCCAGTGATTCACCCCTCCACTTT
NA	TRBJ1-1	TRBV28	few	14	CASSLFGGYTEAFF	TGTGCCAGCAGTTTATTTGGGGGGTACACTGAAGCTTTCTTT
NA	TRBJ2-7	TRBV15	few	12	CATSRANYEQYF	TGTGCCACCAGCAGAGCTAACTACGAGCAGTACTTC
TRBD1	TRBJ2-1	TRBV4-3	NA	14	CASSQPDRGNEQFF	TGCGCCAGCAGCCAACCGGACAGGGGAAACGAGCAGTTCTTC
TRBD1	TRBJ1-2	TRBV7-2	few	18	CASTTTGTGFSVGYGYTF	TGTGCCAGCACCACTACCGGGACAGGCTTCTCGGTAGGGTATGGCTACACCTTC
NA	TRBJ1-2	TRBV19	few	14	CASSISSTPYGYTF	TGTGCCAGTAGTATCTCTTCTACTCCCTATGGCTACACCTTC
NA	TRBJ1-6	TRBV6-1	few	15	CASREGSSYNSPLHF	TGTGCCAGCAGGGAGGGGTCCTCCTATAATTCACCCCTCCACTTT
TRBD2	TRBJ2-3	TRBV5-1	few	16	CASSLGLAGPTDTQYF	TGCGCCAGCAGCTTGGGACTAGCGGGGCCCACAGATACGCAGTATTTT
TRBD1	TRBJ2-7	TRBV7-2	NA	16	CASSLGDRGQTGEQYF	TGTGCCAGCAGCTTAGGGGACAGGGGGCAGACGGGCGAGCAGTACTTC
TRBD2	TRBJ2-2	TRBV5-1	few	17	CASSLSLMGLAAGELFF	TGCGCCAGCAGCCTGTCGCTTATGGGACTAGCTGCCGGGGAGCTGTTTTTT
NA	TRBJ2-7	TRBV18	NA	16	CASSPPGFRQNYEQYF	TGTGCCAGCTCACCACCGGGGTTTAGACAGAACTACGAGCAGTACTTC
NA	TRBJ2-7	TRBV6-6	NA	12	CASSYSRGEQYF	TGTGCCAGCAGTTACTCGAGAGGGGAGCAGTACTTC
NA	TRBJ2-5	TRBV20-1	few	11	CSVLVRETQYF	TGCAGTGTTCTAGTGCGGGAGACCCAGTACTTC
TRBD1	TRBJ2-5	TRBV5-1	NA	15	CASSRDSLAQETQYF	TGCGCCAGCAGCCGGGACAGCCTCGCCCAAGAGACCCAGTACTTC
NA	TRBJ2-1	TRBV7-9	few	16	CASSTLGGTSYNEQFF	TGTGCCAGCAGCACCCTAGGGGGAACCTCCTACAATGAGCAGTTCTTC
TRBD1	TRBJ1-5	TRBV18	NA	16	CASSPNRGHSNQPQHF	TGTGCCAGCTCACCGAACAGGGGACATAGCAATCAGCCCCAGCATTTT
NA	TRBJ2-3	TRBV7-9	few	16	CASSSPQTGSTDTQYF	TGTGCCAGCAGCTCCCCCCAGACGGGAAGCACAGATACGCAGTATTTT
TRBD1	TRBJ1-4	TRBV5-4	few	14	CASSRTGGDEKLFF	TGTGCCAGCAGCCGGACAGGGGGAGATGAAAAACTGTTTTTT
TRBD1	TRBJ2-2	TRBV19	few	16	CASSTRQGTGPGELFF	TGTGCCAGTAGTACAAGACAGGGGACGGGCCCCGGGGAGCTGTTTTTT
TRBD1	TRBJ1-1	TRBV7-9	few	15	CASSSTGVMNTEAFF	TGTGCCAGCAGCTCCACAGGGGTGATGAACACTGAAGCTTTCTTT
NA	TRBJ2-3	TRBV9	few	16	CASSVGSHLSTDTQYF	TGTGCCAGCAGCGTAGGGTCACACCTAAGCACAGATACGCAGTATTTT
NA	TRBJ2-3	TRBV25-1	NA	16	CASSAISAVGTDTQYF	TGTGCCAGCAGTGCCATCAGTGCCGTGGGCACAGATACGCAGTATTTT
TRBD1	TRBJ1-2	TRBV5-4	few	14	CASSYRTGAYGYTF	TGTGCCAGCAGCTACCGGACAGGAGCCTATGGCTACACCTTC
NA	TRBJ1-3	TRBV12-5	few	13	CASGQGSGNTIYF	TGTGCTAGTGGACAGGGATCTGGAAACACCATATATTTT
NA	TRBJ2-1	TRBV10-3	few	11	CAVGRVHEQFF	TGTGCCGTTGGAAGGGTCCATGAGCAGTTCTTC
NA	TRBJ2-3	TRBV5-1	NA	13	CASSSQLTDTQYF	TGCGCCAGCAGCTCGCAGCTCACAGATACGCAGTATTTT
NA	TRBJ1-6	TRBV6-1	NA	14	CASIGQLLNSPLHF	TGTGCCAGCATTGGACAGTTACTCAATTCACCCCTCCACTTT
NA	TRBJ2-7	TRBV5-1	few	15	CASSLEGAGRPTLYF	TGCGCCAGCAGCTTGGAAGGTGCGGGTAGACCCACTCTGTACTTC